The clone carrying this TCR beta chain was observed a single time. In the original workflow: Nucleated cell number was recorded as an estimate derived from reference gene primer amplification. Clones were sequenced by immunoSEQ multiplex PCR, and TCRdb holds only the in-frame ones, with some missing. V, J and clone size are taken as reported in that table, and D and trimming were inferred from the DNA itself. The sample lists 78,000 or so clones; 83% were seen once. These data belong to a study of blood T cell repertoires in COVID-19. For the study at large: Specimens from acute and convalescent COVID-19 originated in the United States, Italy and Spain. Sources were T cells, B-cell-depleted T cells, or PBMCs; the material itself was cDNA or gDNA.

Germline-derived CDR1 and CDR2 are SGHTA and FQGNSA. The length of the CDR3 is 13 residues. The ends lost 8 bases at V and 12 bases at J; junction bases unmatched: 6. The sequencing sample was made of peripheral blood. The rearrangement joins TRBV7-2 to TRBJ2-6; 11 positions match TRBD1. The clonotype was recovered from a woman aged 55-70 years with acute or convalescent COVID-19. The CDR3 DNA is TGTGCCAGCGGGACAGGGGGTACCAGCGTCCTGACTTTC. Translating it yields CASGTGGTSVLTF.